These 27 T cell receptor beta chains were sequenced from one sample in a study of blood T cell repertoires in COVID-19. TCRdb's table, derived via immunoSEQ multiplex PCR, lists solely in-frame clones and lacks some. The table lists 210,000 or so clones, under 90% of them singletons. The sample comprised peripheral blood. The receptors were sampled from a man aged 40-49 years with acute or convalescent COVID-19.

The chain links TRBV7-3 to TRBJ2-2; a possible D gene is TRBD1 (6 bases). Trimming shortened V by 1 base and J by 7 bases, and 16 bases separated the two germline ends. The V gene's germline CDR1 is SGHTA and CDR2 FQGTGA. The CDR3 has 16 residues. The CDR3 nucleotides read TGTGCCAGCAGCTTAAACGGGGCAGGGGATGTCGGGGAGCTGTTTTTT. This gives the protein CASSLNGAGDVGELFF.

The gene calls are TRBV6-6 and TRBJ2-5; D might be TRBD1 (5 bases). This CDR3 spans 12 amino acids. The germline gives CDR1 MNHNY, CDR2 SVGAGI (reference sequence). The germline V and J ends were trimmed by 5 bases and 10 bases, with 14 bases remaining between them. DNA for the CDR3: TGTGCCAGCAGTCCCTTGACAGATAGCCAGTACTTC. This codes for CASSPLTDSQYF.

The chain uses TRBV2 and TRBJ1-5; D gene ambiguous. The CDR3 length is 13 residues. V lost 7 bases and J 0 bases, leaving 7 bases between the germline ends. Per germline, CDR1 SNHLY and CDR2 FYNNEI. The DNA of the CDR3 is TGTGCCAGCAAGAGGGATAGCAATCAGCCCCAGCATTTT. Its translation: CASKRDSNQPQHF.

This chain uses TRBV3-1 (or the pseudogene TRBV3-2) with TRBJ1-3; D is uncertain. The CDR3 is 14 residues long. In germline, CDR1 is LGHDT, CDR2 YNNKEL (reference sequence). Between the trimmed V and J ends, which lost 3 bases and 1 base, there was a span of 7 bases. The CDR3 sequence is CASSQGGSGNTIYF. Here the CDR3 DNA reads TGTGCCAGCAGCCAGGGAGGTTCTGGAAACACCATATATTTT.

This clone was observed a handful of times. The V call is TRBV18, the J call TRBJ1-2; TRBD1 matches 7 bases. This CDR3 is built from 14 residues. J lost 8 bases, V lost 3 bases, and 9 bases had no gene match. CDR1 and CDR2 from the germline V gene are KGHSH and LQKENI. The CDR3 here is CASSPKDRVGGYTF. CDR3 nucleotide sequence: TGTGCCAGCTCACCCAAAGACAGGGTCGGAGGCTACACCTTC. The whole variable domain, remainder taken from reference TRBV18 and TRBJ1-2, is NAGVMQNPRHLVRRRGQEARLRCSPMKGHSHVYWYRQLPEEGLKFMVYLQKENIIDESGMPKERFSAEFPKEGPSILRIQQVVRGDSAAYFCASSPKDRVGGYTFGSGTRLTVV.

The chain is built from TRBV18 and TRBJ1-2; D might be TRBD1 (6 bases). V shed 3 bases and J shed 3 bases, with 11 bases lying between them. The CDR3 contains 14 residues. Germline values: CDR1 KGHSH, CDR2 LQKENI. The CDR3 DNA is TGTGCCAGCTCACCGCCGGACAGATACTATGGCTACACCTTC. Amino acid sequence: CASSPPDRYYGYTF.

The chain is built from TRBV4-3 and TRBJ2-1; TRBD2 aligns across 12 bases. Germline assignment: CDR1 LGHNA and CDR2 YSLEER. V shed 2 bases, J shed 8 bases, and the junction held 4 bases outside the gene matches. The CDR3 totals 15 residues. The CDR3 region has the DNA TGCGCCAGCAGCCAACTAGCGGGGGGGAAGCATGAGCAGTTCTTC. It specifies CASSQLAGGKHEQFF.

This clone has just one count. The chain combines TRBV12-3 or TRBV12-4 with TRBJ1-1; D is undetermined. The CDR3 runs to 11 residues. Trimming took off 7 bases at V and 7 bases at J, with 10 bases between the two ends. In nucleotides, the CDR3 is TGTGCCAGCACTAAAAATAATGAAGCTTTCTTT. Amino acids: CASTKNNEAFF.

The gene calls are TRBV7-9 and TRBJ1-1; D gene uncertain. The CDR3 totals 15 residues. CDR1 SEHNR and CDR2 FQNEAQ come from the germline V gene (reference sequence). The ends were cut back, 0 bases at V and 5 bases at J, with 13 bases in the middle. In nucleotides, the CDR3 is TGTGCCAGCAGCTTAGCCACCGGGAGTGGAACTGAAGCTTTCTTT. Translated: CASSLATGSGTEAFF.

This CDR3 is CSAQDTLNTEAFF. In DNA, the CDR3 is TGCAGCGCCCAGGACACCCTGAACACTGAAGCTTTCTTT. The rearrangement links TRBV29-1 to TRBJ1-1; TRBD1 might be the D (5 bases). V dropped 7 bases and J dropped 0 bases, with 12 bases sitting between them. The CDR3 is 13 amino acids. Germline lookup yields CDR1 SQVTM and CDR2 ANQGSEA.

The V call is TRBV5-1, the J call TRBJ2-7; D may be TRBD2 (5 bases). This CDR3 has 15 residues. The V end was cut by 0 bases, the J end by 2 bases, with 12 bases between. The V gene's germline CDR1 is SGHRS and CDR2 YFSETQ. CDR3 coding DNA: TGCGCCAGCAGCTTGGTGGCGACCGGGGCCTACGAGCAGTACTTC. Translation gives CASSLVATGAYEQYF.

This clone was seen only a few times. The V gene is TRBV5-1, the J gene TRBJ2-2; TRBD2 agrees at 9 bases. Germline V CDR1 and CDR2: SGHRS, YFSETQ. This CDR3 is 16 amino acids long. V lost 2 bases, J lost 1 base, and 3 bases stayed unmatched. CDR3 sequence reads: CASSFLAGRNTGELFF. The DNA for the CDR3 is TGCGCCAGCAGCTTCCTAGCGGGAAGGAACACCGGGGAGCTGTTTTTT.

CDR3 in amino acids: CASSVSGGSNQPQHF. Written as DNA, the CDR3 is TGTGCCAGCAGCGTGTCCGGGGGGAGCAATCAGCCCCAGCATTTT. The V and J genes are TRBV9 and TRBJ1-5; D may be TRBD1 (5 bases). The germline V gene encodes CDR1 SGDLS and CDR2 YYNGEE. The CDR3 runs to 15 residues. V was pared by 2 bases and J by 1 base, with 10 bases between.

The chain has TRBV6-5 and TRBJ2-3; tentatively, D is TRBD1 (5 bases). Trimming took off 6 bases at V and 0 bases at J, with 10 bases between the two ends. CDR3 length: 14 amino acids. The germline CDR1 and CDR2 sequences are MNHEY and SVGAGI. The chain's CDR3 is CASSWTPSTDTQYF. The CDR3 DNA reads as TGTGCCAGCAGCTGGACACCTAGCACAGATACGCAGTATTTT.

The chain carries TRBV9 and TRBJ2-7, with 8 bases fitting TRBD2. This CDR3 spans 16 amino acids. V was pared by 0 bases and J by 5 bases, with 10 bases of the junction left unmatched. Germline CDR1 SGDLS, CDR2 YYNGEE. This chain's CDR3 is CASSVDPGLVRNEQYF. Here the CDR3 DNA reads TGTGCCAGCAGCGTAGACCCGGGACTAGTAAGAAACGAGCAGTACTTC.

The chain couples TRBV7-9 to TRBJ1-6; D ambiguous. This CDR3 comprises 14 residues. Germline loops: CDR1 SEHNR, CDR2 FQNEAQ (reference sequence). V dropped 6 bases and J dropped 7 bases, with 13 bases sitting between them. CDR3 sequence: CASRPAGGNSPLHF. CDR3 nucleotides: TGTGCCAGCAGACCCGCAGGAGGCAATTCACCCCTCCACTTT.

The chain uses TRBV27 and TRBJ2-3; 9 nucleotides agree with TRBD2. Germline CDR1 reads MNHEY; CDR2 reads SMNVEV (reference sequence). The CDR3 is 14 amino acids. V lost 9 bases, J lost 2 bases, and 6 bases stayed unmatched. As DNA, the CDR3 is TGTGCCAGTAGCGGGGGCATTCTCACAGATACGCAGTATTTT. It codes for CASSGGILTDTQYF.

The chain is built from TRBV7-2 and TRBJ2-5, with D possibly matching TRBD2 (6 bases). Germline-derived CDR1 and CDR2 are SGHTA and FQGNSA. This CDR3 region has 15 residues. The V end was cut by 4 bases, the J end by 2 bases, with 14 bases between. In DNA form, the CDR3 reads TGTGCCAGCAGCTCGGACGGGAGCGTACAAGAGACCCAGTACTTC. Translated: CASSSDGSVQETQYF.

This clone has only one observation. This rearrangement joins TRBV5-1 to TRBJ2-2, with 8 bases fitting TRBD2. Trimming cost V 2 bases and J 4 bases; bases outside gene matches: 4. Germline V gene sequence: CDR1 SGHRS, CDR2 YFSETQ. This CDR3 has 15 residues. The CDR3 region is CASSLAGVGTGELFF. As DNA, the CDR3 is TGCGCCAGCAGCTTAGCGGGGGTAGGCACCGGGGAGCTGTTTTTT.

The gene calls are TRBV4-1 and TRBJ2-7; TRBD1 aligns across 9 bases. This CDR3 contains 12 residues. After removal of 8 bases from V and 3 bases from J, the junction contained 2 bases not matched to a gene. In germline, CDR1 is MGHRA, CDR2 YSYEKL. CDR3 protein: CASGTGYYEQYF. The DNA for the CDR3 is TGCGCCAGCGGGACAGGGTACTACGAGCAGTACTTC.

The J gene is TRBJ2-7, the V gene TRBV7-9; weak D call: TRBD2 (6 bases). Trimming shortened V by 4 bases and J by 8 bases, and 18 bases separated the two germline ends. CDR1 and CDR2 (germline): SEHNR, FQNEAQ (reference sequence). The CDR3 covers 14 residues. DNA for the CDR3: TGTGCCAGCAGCTCCGGGGACTCAACGAGGCAGCAGTACTTC. Protein product: CASSSGDSTRQQYF.

This clone was seen a handful of times. This chain uses TRBV2 with TRBJ1-3; TRBD1 matches at 8 bases. This CDR3 contains 13 residues. Germline V lookup: CDR1 SNHLY, CDR2 FYNNEI. The junction had 2 bases not matched to a gene; V was cut back by 6 bases and J by 4 bases. The CDR3 coding sequence is TGTGCCAGCAGGGGACAGGCGGGAAACACCATATATTTT. Its translation: CASRGQAGNTIYF. Based on the CDR3 plus reference TRBV2 and TRBJ1-3, the full variable domain is EPEVTQTPSHQVTQMGQEVILRCVPISNHLYFYWYRQILGQKVEFLVSFYNNEISEKSEIFDDQFSVERPDGSNFTLKIRSTKLEDSAMYFCASRGQAGNTIYFGEGSWLTVV.

The chain uses TRBV18 and TRBJ2-4; 7 nucleotides line up with TRBD1. The V segment lost 8 bases and the J segment 1 base; nucleotides outside the gene matches: 8. Germline CDR1 reads KGHSH; CDR2 reads LQKENI. CDR3 length: 15 amino acids. The CDR3 DNA follows: TGTGCCAGCGGATCACAGGGGCTGGCCAAAAACATTCAGTACTTC. The encoded protein is CASGSQGLAKNIQYF.

The chain has TRBV28 and TRBJ1-5; no reliable D call. In germline, CDR1 is MDHEN, CDR2 SYDVKM. With 2 bases removed from V and 0 bases from J, the gap between germline ends came to 8 bases. The CDR3 runs 15 residues. CDR3 bases: TGTGCCAGCAGTTTAAGAGGGCCTAGCAATCAGCCCCAGCATTTT. This encodes CASSLRGPSNQPQHF.

The CDR3: CASSLRGRGSTDTQYF. CDR3 DNA sequence: TGTGCCAGCAGCTTGCGGGGGCGAGGGAGCACAGATACGCAGTATTTT. The V and J genes are TRBV11-3 and TRBJ2-3, with a weak D call TRBD2 (7 bases). The germline CDR1 and CDR2 sequences are SGHNT and YENEEA. V lost 3 bases, J lost 0 bases, and 13 bases lay in between. The CDR3 runs to 16 residues.

Notes on this clone: The same CDR3 also results from other DNA sequences found in this sample. The chain combines TRBV5-4 with TRBJ2-2; no reliable D call. Per germline, CDR1 SGHNT and CDR2 YYREEE (reference sequence). The length of the CDR3 is 13 residues. Trimming took 0 bases from V and 4 from J, leaving 4 bases between them. The CDR3 sequence: CASSLAGTGELFF. For the CDR3, the DNA is TGTGCCAGCAGCTTGGCCGGCACCGGGGAGCTGTTTTTT.

V usage is TRBV7-2 and J usage is TRBJ1-1; D is unresolved. In germline, CDR1 is SGHTA, CDR2 FQGNSA. CDR3 length: 13 residues. Trimming removed 3 bases at V and 10 bases at J, with 15 bases between. The CDR3 sequence is CASSFEDLVTAFF. The CDR3 DNA is TGTGCCAGCAGCTTCGAGGATCTGGTAACAGCTTTCTTT. Using reference TRBV7-2 and TRBJ1-1 for the parts outside the CDR3, the full variable domain is GAGVSQSPSNKVTEKGKDVELRCDPISGHTALYWYRQSLGQGLEFLIYFQGNSAPDKSGLPSDRFSAERTGGSVSTLTIQRTQQEDSAVYLCASSFEDLVTAFFGQGTRLTVV.